This TCR beta chain was documented in a study of OX40 agonist ivuxolimab in advanced cancers. As for the study in general: Three individuals attained partial responses, comprising one hepatocellular carcinoma case and two cutaneous melanoma cases. Overall study results and limits: By week 6 at 0.1 to 3.0 mg/kg, blood CD4+ and CD8+ T cells had expanded clonally.

The data were produced by immunoSEQ multiplex PCR, yet TCRdb's version contains in-frame clones alone and is incomplete. The sample contains about 35,000 clones, roughly 82% of which appear only once. Regarding this clone: The target antigen is unknown.

This CDR3 comprises 14 residues. J gave up 5 bases and V 4 bases, and 3 bases lay outside the gene matches. The germline gives CDR1 SGHRS, CDR2 YFSETQ. This sequence originates from an adult with an advanced solid tumor such as melanoma, head and neck, liver or kidney cancer. J is TRBJ1-5 and V is TRBV5-1, with 10 bases fitting TRBD1. Material: CD4+ or CD8+ T cells sorted from blood, obtained in a trial of the OX40 agonist ivuxolimab. The CDR3 DNA reads as TGCGCCAGCAGCCCCGGGACAGGGGATCAGCCCCAGCATTTT. Protein sequence: CASSPGTGDQPQHF.